These 27 T cell receptor beta chains were all obtained from the same sample, sequenced in a study of technical replicates of blood from a few donors. Profiling relied on immunoSEQ multiplex PCR, and the TCRdb table lists in-frame clones only, not all of them. Of around 67,000 clones in the sample, roughly 92% are singletons; the top ten hold around 0.34%. The specimen was T cells isolated from PBMCs. The receptors derive from a human donor in good health.

The CDR3 loop reads CASSLQGSVDEQYF. CDR3 sequence (DNA): TGTGCCAGCAGCCTACAGGGATCCGTAGACGAGCAGTACTTC. The chain employs TRBV5-4 and TRBJ2-7, with D maybe TRBD1 (6 bases). Germline values: CDR1 SGHNT, CDR2 YYREEE (reference sequence). The CDR3 runs to 14 residues. Deletions cut 4 bases from V and 5 bases from J, with 16 bases between.

The rearrangement joins TRBV4-1 to TRBJ1-1; 7 bases map to TRBD1. Looked up from germline, CDR1 is MGHRA and CDR2 is YSYEKL. V lost 1 base and J lost 5; bases outside the gene matches: 13. This CDR3 is built from 17 residues. The CDR3 DNA is TGCGCCAGCAGCCAAGTCTTACAGGGGCGAATTGGGACTGAAGCTTTCTTT. It specifies CASSQVLQGRIGTEAFF.

This chain uses TRBV4-3 with TRBJ1-5; 8 bases align to TRBD1. Trimming cost V 2 bases and J 2 bases; bases outside gene matches: 8. This CDR3 contains 17 residues. The V gene's germline CDR1 is LGHNA and CDR2 YSLEER. The CDR3, as DNA: TGCGCCAGCAGCCAAACCCCCGCGGGACAGGGCAATCAGCCCCAGCATTTT. Its protein is CASSQTPAGQGNQPQHF.

This chain uses TRBV30 with TRBJ2-3, with D hard to call. Germline V gene lookup returns CDR1 GTSNPN and CDR2 SVGIG (reference sequence). This CDR3 region has 15 residues. The V end lost 0 bases, the J end lost 0 bases, and 10 bases lay between the germline ends. CDR3 loop: CAWSVNHWSTDTQYF. CDR3 coding DNA: TGTGCCTGGAGTGTTAACCACTGGAGCACAGATACGCAGTATTTT.

This rearrangement joins TRBV20-1 to TRBJ2-1; D ambiguous. The V and J ends lost 3 bases and 7 bases respectively, with 7 bases between them. Germline V gives CDR1 DFQATT, CDR2 SNEGSKA (reference sequence). This CDR3 is 11 amino acids long. In nucleotides, the CDR3 is TGCAGTGCTAGTCTTCGTAATGAGCAGTTCTTC. It specifies CSASLRNEQFF.

This chain links TRBV5-6 with TRBJ2-5; D not certain. The V and J ends lost 5 bases and 1 base respectively, with 12 bases between them. Per the germline V gene, CDR1 is SGHDT and CDR2 is YYEEEE. The CDR3 has 14 amino acids. The CDR3 DNA follows: TGTGCCAGCAGTAGAGTAGAGATCCAAGAGACCCAGTACTTC. It is translated as CASSRVEIQETQYF.

This clone came up a few times. This sequence joins TRBV29-1 and TRBJ1-1, with D uncertain. The germline V and J ends were trimmed by 5 bases and 1 base, with 5 bases remaining between them. Germline assignment: CDR1 SQVTM and CDR2 ANQGSEA. This CDR3 is 11 amino acids long. Written as DNA, the CDR3 is TGCAGCGTTTCCCGGAACACTGAAGCTTTCTTT. Translating gives CSVSRNTEAFF. Complete variable domain (other parts from reference TRBV29-1 and TRBJ1-1): SAVISQKPSRDICQRGTSLTIQCQVDSQVTMMFWYRQQPGQSLTLIATANQGSEATYESGFVIDKFPISRPNLTFSTLTVSNMSPEDSSIYLCSVSRNTEAFFGQGTRLTVV.

The chain combines TRBV28 with TRBJ2-7; TRBD2 matches at 8 bases. The V gene's germline CDR1 is MDHEN and CDR2 SYDVKM. Trimming at V came to 2 bases and at J to 2 bases, leaving 5 bases not matched to a gene. CDR3 length: 15 residues. This CDR3 reads CASSLERELTYEQYF. The DNA of the CDR3 is TGTGCCAGCAGTTTAGAGCGGGAGTTGACCTACGAGCAGTACTTC. Complete variable domain (other parts from reference TRBV28 and TRBJ2-7): DVKVTQSSRYLVKRTGEKVFLECVQDMDHENMFWYRQDPGLGLRLIYFSYDVKMKEKGDIPEGYSVSREKKERFSLILESASTNQTSMYLCASSLERELTYEQYFGPGTRLTVT.

The gene calls are TRBV15 and TRBJ1-4, with D possibly being TRBD1 (5 bases). This CDR3 comprises 18 residues. Trimming took off 0 bases at V and 3 bases at J, with 17 bases between the two ends. Per the germline V gene, CDR1 is LNHNV and CDR2 is YYDKDF (reference sequence). The CDR3: CATSRDIGAVVANEKLFF. CDR3 nucleotides: TGTGCCACCAGCAGAGATATAGGGGCGGTGGTAGCTAATGAAAAACTGTTTTTT.

The J gene is TRBJ1-4, the V gene TRBV7-9, with D tentatively TRBD1 (5 bases). CDR1 SEHNR and CDR2 FQNEAQ come from the germline V gene (reference sequence). Trimming removed 5 bases from V and 8 bases from J, with 18 bases in between. This CDR3 contains 15 residues. In DNA form, the CDR3 reads TGTGCCAGCAGCCCCCCAGGGCAGGGAAGAGAAAAACTGTTTTTT. It encodes CASSPPGQGREKLFF.

This chain joins TRBV19 and TRBJ1-5, with D perhaps TRBD1 (5 bases). Germline-derived CDR1 and CDR2 are LNHDA and SQIVND (reference sequence). CDR3 length equals 14 residues. V dropped 11 bases and J dropped 4 bases, with 18 bases sitting between them. CDR3 residues: CACSGEWGNQPQHF. Written as DNA, the CDR3 is TGTGCCTGTTCGGGGGAATGGGGGAATCAGCCCCAGCATTTT. The full variable domain, its missing parts supplied by reference TRBV19 and TRBJ1-5, is DGGITQSPKYLFRKEGQNVTLSCEQNLNHDAMYWYRQDPGQGLRLIYYSQIVNDFQKGDIAEGYSVSREKKESFPLTVTSAQKNPTAFYLCACSGEWGNQPQHFGDGTRLSIL.

The V and J genes are TRBV5-6 and TRBJ1-2; D is unclear. Trimming removed 1 base at V and 2 bases at J, with 6 bases between. Germline CDR1 SGHDT, CDR2 YYEEEE. The CDR3 length is 13 residues. CDR3 sequence reads: CASSLTENYGYTF. Written as DNA, the CDR3 is TGTGCCAGCAGCTTGACAGAAAACTATGGCTACACCTTC.

This chain links TRBV5-8 with TRBJ2-7; D unresolved. The CDR3 extends over 11 amino acids. Per the germline V gene, CDR1 is SGHTS and CDR2 is YDEGEE. V lost 6 bases to trimming and J lost 2 bases, with 6 bases between them. CDR3 amino acids: CASTPAYEQYF. The CDR3 DNA sequence: TGTGCCAGCACCCCGGCCTACGAGCAGTACTTC.

This clone has just a few counts. The chain couples TRBV5-1 to TRBJ1-1; D is possibly TRBD1 (6 bases). Germline V CDR1 and CDR2: SGHRS, YFSETQ. V lost 1 base and J 4 bases, leaving 17 bases between the germline ends. The CDR3 has 16 amino acids. The CDR3 sequence is CASSLKQGLSGTEAFF. As DNA, the CDR3 is TGCGCCAGCAGCTTGAAACAGGGCTTATCGGGCACTGAAGCTTTCTTT.

J is TRBJ2-7 and V is TRBV9; 10 nucleotides align to TRBD2. This CDR3 comprises 14 residues. CDR1 and CDR2 from the germline V gene are SGDLS and YYNGEE. After removal of 3 bases from V and 7 bases from J, the junction contained 7 bases not matched to a gene. The CDR3 region has the DNA TGTGCCAGCAGCGCTAGCGGGAGTCTGGGTGAGCAGTACTTC. Its translation is CASSASGSLGEQYF.

The chain employs TRBV7-9 and TRBJ1-5; maybe TRBD1 (6 bases). CDR3 length: 15 amino acids. Germline lookup yields CDR1 SEHNR and CDR2 FQNEAQ (reference sequence). Trimming shortened V by 6 bases and J by 2 bases, and 14 bases separated the two germline ends. The CDR3 protein is CASSSTGQGNQPQHF. CDR3 nucleotides: TGTGCCAGCAGTTCAACAGGGCAGGGCAATCAGCCCCAGCATTTT.

The V gene is TRBV10-3, the J gene TRBJ2-3, with D possibly matching TRBD2 (6 bases). This CDR3 contains 18 residues. V gave up 4 bases and J gave up 5 bases, with 25 bases separating them. Germline V lookup: CDR1 ENHRY, CDR2 SYGVKD. CDR3 nucleotides: TGTGCCATCAGTGGGAGGACGGGGAGCGGGCCATCAGAAGATACGCAGTATTTT. Protein product: CAISGRTGSGPSEDTQYF.

This rearrangement joins TRBV7-9 to TRBJ2-1; 7 bases align to TRBD1. The V gene's germline CDR1 is SEHNR and CDR2 FQNEAQ (reference sequence). The CDR3 totals 14 residues. V lost 5 bases, J lost 1 base, and 2 bases stayed unmatched. This CDR3 reads CASSETGSYNEQFF. The DNA of the CDR3 is TGTGCCAGCAGCGAGACAGGGTCCTACAATGAGCAGTTCTTC.

The chain carries TRBV28 and TRBJ2-1; possible D gene TRBD2, 5 bases. The CDR3 has 15 residues. Trimming shortened V by 3 bases and J by 12 bases, and 21 bases separated the two germline ends. Looked up from germline, CDR1 is MDHEN and CDR2 is SYDVKM. DNA of the CDR3: TGTGCCAGCAGTTTTCTAGGCTCTTTAAGCGGTGCGCAGTTCTTC. Amino acids: CASSFLGSLSGAQFF.

The chain carries TRBV5-1 and TRBJ2-1; D possibly corresponds to TRBD1 (6 bases). Germline V lookup: CDR1 SGHRS, CDR2 YFSETQ. The CDR3 is made up of 14 amino acids. With 5 bases removed from V and 5 bases from J, the gap between germline ends came to 14 bases. DNA for the CDR3: TGCGCCAGCAGTTCTTTGGGGGCGGACAATGAGCAGTTCTTC. Its protein product is CASSSLGADNEQFF.

This chain joins TRBV7-2 and TRBJ2-3; TRBD2 matches at 7 bases. CDR1 and CDR2 from the germline V gene are SGHTA and FQGNSA. V shed 8 bases, J shed 4 bases, and the junction held 15 bases outside the gene matches. CDR3 length: 16 residues. Written as DNA, the CDR3 is TGTGCCAGCGAACGGGACGGGCGGGAGCTACCAGATACGCAGTATTTT. Its translation is CASERDGRELPDTQYF.

The V and J genes are TRBV7-2 and TRBJ1-1; the D is unclear. The CDR3 is made up of 14 amino acids. Trimming removed 1 base at V and 5 bases at J, with 11 bases between. The germline V gene has CDR1 SGHTA and CDR2 FQGNSA. The CDR3 nucleotides read TGTGCCAGCAGCTTAGGGGCGGGGAGTACTGAAGCTTTCTTT. Its protein is CASSLGAGSTEAFF.

This clone has only one observation. The chain recombines TRBV7-2 with TRBJ2-5, with 7 bases fitting TRBD2. Trimming took 1 base from V and 5 from J; bases not matched to a gene: 7. Germline CDR1 reads SGHTA; CDR2 reads FQGNSA. The CDR3 is 15 amino acids. Here the CDR3 DNA reads TGTGCCAGCAGCTTAGGCGCGGGAGCATGGGAGACCCAGTACTTC. Protein: CASSLGAGAWETQYF. Combining the CDR3 with reference TRBV7-2 and TRBJ2-5 gives the whole variable domain GAGVSQSPSNKVTEKGKDVELRCDPISGHTALYWYRQSLGQGLEFLIYFQGNSAPDKSGLPSDRFSAERTGGSVSTLTIQRTQQEDSAVYLCASSLGAGAWETQYFGPGTRLLVL.

This chain joins TRBV21-1 and TRBJ2-1; the tabulated D call, TRBD1, remains unverified against the DNA. TRBV21-1 is recorded as a pseudogene. The CDR3 runs to 16 residues. The CDR3 reads CASSKVWPNSYNEQFF. The DNA for the CDR3 is TGTGCCAGCAGCAAGGTCTGGCCAAACTCCTACAATGAGCAGTTCTTC.

The chain uses TRBV10-3 and TRBJ1-1; weak D call: TRBD1 (6 bases). Germline loops: CDR1 ENHRY, CDR2 SYGVKD. The CDR3 consists of 14 residues. V lost 6 bases, J lost 1 base, and 12 bases lay in between. In nucleotides, the CDR3 is TGTGCCATCAGATATCAGACAGGGAACACTGAAGCTTTCTTT. This encodes CAIRYQTGNTEAFF.

The CDR3 sequence is CSVPTPPGYGYTF. The CDR3 DNA sequence: TGCAGCGTTCCCACACCTCCGGGCTATGGCTACACCTTC. The V call is TRBV29-1, the J call TRBJ1-2; D ambiguous. Germline V gene sequence: CDR1 SQVTM, CDR2 ANQGSEA. Trimming left V 5 bases short and J 4 bases short, with 14 bases between. The CDR3 contains 13 residues.

The chain couples TRBV7-6 to TRBJ1-1; D not resolved. Germline V gives CDR1 SGHVS, CDR2 FNYEAQ. This CDR3 is 14 amino acids long. The V and J ends lost 1 base and 1 base respectively, with 7 bases between them. The CDR3 DNA is TGTGCCAGCAGCTTAGGTCTAGGGAACACTGAAGCTTTCTTT. It encodes CASSLGLGNTEAFF. Together with reference TRBV7-6 and TRBJ1-1, the CDR3 gives the full variable domain: GAGVSQSPRYKVTKRGQDVALRCDPISGHVSLYWYRQALGQGPEFLTYFNYEAQQDKSGLPNDRFSAERPEGSISTLTIQRTEQRDSAMYRCASSLGLGNTEAFFGQGTRLTVV.